Listed below are T cell receptor beta chains from one sample, sequenced in a study of blood T cell repertoires in COVID-19. Only in-frame clones appear in the TCRdb table, and some are missing; sequencing was by immunoSEQ multiplex PCR. Found here are under 200,000 clones, around 86% of them singletons; the top ten hold roughly 8.2%. The sample consisted of peripheral blood. Receptors originate from a man in his 60s with acute or convalescent COVID-19. The CDR3 runs from the conserved cysteine through the conserved F or W. The D gene is left open where the match is weak.

J gene	D gene	V gene	CDR3 protein
TRBJ1-2	TRBD1	TRBV3-1/TRBV3-2	CASSHLTGGDGYTF
TRBJ2-7	TRBD2	TRBV28	CASTNAGTRAYEQYF
TRBJ2-3	.	TRBV19	CASSMGGERLTQSTDTQYF
TRBJ1-5	.	TRBV19	CASSIWDNSNQPQHF
TRBJ2-7	TRBD2	TRBV5-1	CASSSMGGTYEQYF
TRBJ1-1	.	TRBV2	CASSPGLENTEAFF
TRBJ2-7	.	TRBV18	CASSPLTGAGAYEQYF
TRBJ2-7	TRBD2	TRBV27	CASRGAPGRLYEQYF
TRBJ2-5	.	TRBV12-2	CASRLVAAGVLKTQYF
TRBJ2-2	.	TRBV12-3/TRBV12-4	CASSAETGELFF
TRBJ2-2	TRBD1	TRBV18	CASSPTGTGELFF
TRBJ2-5	TRBD2	TRBV12-5	CASGLAGQETQYF
TRBJ1-5	.	TRBV23-1	CASSLSSSQPQHF
TRBJ2-3	.	TRBV7-3	CASSLNTLTDTQYF
TRBJ2-5	.	TRBV18	CASSPRDNPETQYF
TRBJ2-7	TRBD1	TRBV3-1/TRBV3-2	CASSPLTGGEQYF
TRBJ2-5	.	TRBV2	CASSGASRETQYF
TRBJ2-4	TRBD2	TRBV15	CATSRSLSGAAKNIQYF
TRBJ1-5	.	TRBV28	CASSSAPGLSNQPQHF
TRBJ1-1	TRBD1	TRBV2	CASSRDRAFDTEAFF
TRBJ2-2	.	TRBV5-6	CASTTGPGELFF